This entry features one T cell receptor beta chain sequence. The CDR3 sequence is 11 residues long. The ends were cut back, 10 bases at V and 8 bases at J, with 12 bases in the middle. Germline CDR1 and CDR2: ENHRY and SYGVKD. Here immunoSEQ multiplex PCR was the method, and the copy in TCRdb shows in-frame clones only, minus some. Counted here are tens of thousands of clones, around 86% occurring once; the ten biggest clones make up 17%. The data are from a study of T cells in localized non-small cell lung cancer. The TCR comes from a man aged 35 to 69 with stage III lung adenocarcinoma. V is TRBV10-3 and J is TRBJ1-5; D perhaps matches TRBD1 (5 bases). Here the sequenced sample was peripheral blood mononuclear cells, taken before any cancer treatment. The CDR3 nucleotides read TGTGCCAGCGGGGCTTTGGAGCCCCAGCATTTT. Its translation is CASGALEPQHF.